This T cell receptor (beta chain) was recovered during a study of CD8 T cells in ankylosing spondylitis. After removal of 2 bases from V and 7 bases from J, the junction contained 3 bases not matched to a gene. CDR3 length: 13 amino acids. The germline V gene has CDR1 MDHEN and CDR2 SYDVKM. TCRdb re-analysed the 5' RACE reads in MiXCR, keeping a single row per CDR3 protein. There are approximately 400,000 distinct CDR3 sequences in the sample; 20% to 30% occur only once, and 0.89% lies in the top ten. Study-wide results and limits: Ankylosing spondylitis blood seemed to carry a telltale TCR beta motif made of under ten highly homologous variants.

This clonotype was counted a few times. As yet, its antigen is unknown. The sequence was collected from a male donor with ankylosing spondylitis. The rearrangement links TRBV28 to TRBJ1-2; 8 nucleotides align to TRBD1. The material sequenced was blood, either unsorted or a sorted T cell fraction (not recorded which). This chain's CDR3 is CASSLPGGSGYTF. CDR3 bases: TGTGCCAGCAGTTTACCAGGGGGCTCTGGCTACACCTTC.